The subject of this entry is one T cell receptor beta chain. As yet, its antigen is unknown. The V and J ends lost 6 bases and 8 bases respectively, with 16 bases between them. CDR3 length: 13 amino acids. Germline V lookup: CDR1 LNHDA, CDR2 SQIVND (reference sequence). Autoimmune disease history or systemic immunosuppression barred patients. The data were taken from a study of OX40 agonist ivuxolimab in advanced cancers. On the study more broadly: Every patient in dose escalation had hepatocellular carcinoma, melanoma, renal cell or head and neck cancer. The dose-escalation cohort was approximately 85% male, with a mean age of around 60 years, ranging about 20 to 85.

Measured with immunoSEQ multiplex PCR; TCRdb has only the in-frame clones, and not every one. Here the sample spans over 20,000 clones, 85% to 90% being singletons. General observations from the study: On average, a greater number of expanded clones characterised CD8+ T cells relative to CD4+.

The input for sequencing was CD4+ or CD8+ T cells sorted from blood, taken in a trial of the OX40 agonist ivuxolimab. The J gene is TRBJ1-2, the V gene TRBV19; perhaps TRBD1 as D (5 bases). The sequence came from an adult with an advanced solid tumor such as melanoma, head and neck, liver or kidney cancer. The CDR3 sequence: CASSASAGQGYTF. The CDR3 region has the DNA TGTGCCAGTAGCGCCTCGGCAGGGCAGGGCTACACCTTC.